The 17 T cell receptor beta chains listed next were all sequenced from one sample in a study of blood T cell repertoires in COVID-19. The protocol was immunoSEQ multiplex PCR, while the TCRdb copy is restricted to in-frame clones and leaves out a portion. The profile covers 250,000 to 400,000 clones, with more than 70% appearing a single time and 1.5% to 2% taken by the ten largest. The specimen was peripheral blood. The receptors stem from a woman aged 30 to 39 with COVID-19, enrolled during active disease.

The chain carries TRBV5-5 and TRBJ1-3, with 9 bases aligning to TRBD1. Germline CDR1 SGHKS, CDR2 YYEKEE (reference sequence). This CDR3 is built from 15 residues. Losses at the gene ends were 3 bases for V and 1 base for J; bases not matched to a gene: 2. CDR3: CASSWTGASGNTIYF. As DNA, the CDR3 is TGTGCCAGCAGCTGGACAGGGGCTTCTGGAAACACCATATATTTT.

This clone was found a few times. The CDR3 spells CASRKTESNQPQHF. CDR3 nucleotide sequence: TGTGCCAGCAGAAAGACAGAGAGCAATCAGCCCCAGCATTTT. The V call is TRBV6-5, the J call TRBJ1-5; D perhaps matches TRBD1 (5 bases). The V end was cut by 6 bases, the J end by 1 base, with 10 bases between. The CDR3 consists of 14 residues. Germline lookup yields CDR1 MNHEY and CDR2 SVGAGI.

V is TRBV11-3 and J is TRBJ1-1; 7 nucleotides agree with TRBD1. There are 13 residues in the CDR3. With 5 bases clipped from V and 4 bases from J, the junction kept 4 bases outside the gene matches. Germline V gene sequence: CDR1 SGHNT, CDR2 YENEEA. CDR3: CASSPTGSTEAFF. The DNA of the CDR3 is TGTGCCAGCAGCCCGACAGGGTCCACTGAAGCTTTCTTT.

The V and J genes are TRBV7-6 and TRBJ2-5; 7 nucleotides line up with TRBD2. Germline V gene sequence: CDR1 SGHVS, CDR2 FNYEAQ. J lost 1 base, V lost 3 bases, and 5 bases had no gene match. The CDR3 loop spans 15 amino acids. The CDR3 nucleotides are TGTGCCAGCAGCTTTGGCTGGGGGGGCCAAGAGACCCAGTACTTC. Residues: CASSFGWGGQETQYF.

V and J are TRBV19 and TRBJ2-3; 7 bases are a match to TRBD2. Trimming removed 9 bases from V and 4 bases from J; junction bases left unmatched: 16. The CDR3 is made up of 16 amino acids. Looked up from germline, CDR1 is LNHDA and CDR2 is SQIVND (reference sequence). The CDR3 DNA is TGTGCCAGCGGGGTGATCGGGCTAGCGGCATCAGATACGCAGTATTTT. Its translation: CASGVIGLAASDTQYF. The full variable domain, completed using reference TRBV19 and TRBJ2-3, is DGGITQSPKYLFRKEGQNVTLSCEQNLNHDAMYWYRQDPGQGLRLIYYSQIVNDFQKGDIAEGYSVSREKKESFPLTVTSAQKNPTAFYLCASGVIGLAASDTQYFGPGTRLTVL.

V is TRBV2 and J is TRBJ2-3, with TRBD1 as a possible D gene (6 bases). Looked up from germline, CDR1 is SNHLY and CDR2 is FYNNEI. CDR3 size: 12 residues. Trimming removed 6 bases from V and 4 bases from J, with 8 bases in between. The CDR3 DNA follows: TGTGCCAGCAGACAGGGCCCAGATACGCAGTATTTT. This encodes CASRQGPDTQYF. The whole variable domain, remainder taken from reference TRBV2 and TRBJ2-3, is EPEVTQTPSHQVTQMGQEVILRCVPISNHLYFYWYRQILGQKVEFLVSFYNNEISEKSEIFDDQFSVERPDGSNFTLKIRSTKLEDSAMYFCASRQGPDTQYFGPGTRLTVL.

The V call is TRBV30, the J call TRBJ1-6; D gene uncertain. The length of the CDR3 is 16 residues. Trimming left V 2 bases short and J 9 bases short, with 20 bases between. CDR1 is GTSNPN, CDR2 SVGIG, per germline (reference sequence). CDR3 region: CAWSFSGVSGGSPLHF. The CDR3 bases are TGTGCCTGGAGTTTTAGTGGCGTTTCGGGAGGTTCACCCCTCCACTTT.

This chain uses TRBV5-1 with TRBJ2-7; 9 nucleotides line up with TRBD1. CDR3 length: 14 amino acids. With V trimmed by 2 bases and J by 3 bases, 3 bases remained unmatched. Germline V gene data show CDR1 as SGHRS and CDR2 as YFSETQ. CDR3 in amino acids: CASSFGTGFYEQYF. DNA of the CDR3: TGCGCCAGCAGCTTCGGGACAGGGTTCTACGAGCAGTACTTC. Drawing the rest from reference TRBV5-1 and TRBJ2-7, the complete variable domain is KAGVTQTPRYLIKTRGQQVTLSCSPISGHRSVSWYQQTPGQGLQFLFEYFSETQRNKGNFPGRFSGRQFSNSRSEMNVSTLELGDSALYLCASSFGTGFYEQYFGPGTRLTVT.

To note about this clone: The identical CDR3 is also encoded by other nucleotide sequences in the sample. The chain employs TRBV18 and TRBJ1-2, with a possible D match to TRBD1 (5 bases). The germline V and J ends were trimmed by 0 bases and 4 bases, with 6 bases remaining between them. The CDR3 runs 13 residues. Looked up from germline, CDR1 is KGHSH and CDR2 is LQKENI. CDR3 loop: CASSPPGGYGYTF. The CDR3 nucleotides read TGTGCCAGCTCACCACCGGGGGGCTATGGCTACACCTTC.

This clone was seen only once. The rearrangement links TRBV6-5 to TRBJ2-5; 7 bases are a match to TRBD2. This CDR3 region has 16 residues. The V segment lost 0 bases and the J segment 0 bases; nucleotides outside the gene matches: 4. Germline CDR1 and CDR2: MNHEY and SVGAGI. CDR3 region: CASSYSPSGYQETQYF. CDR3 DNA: TGTGCCAGCAGTTACTCACCTAGCGGCTACCAAGAGACCCAGTACTTC.

This CDR3 is CASSRYPGQLNIQYF. The CDR3 nucleotides read TGTGCCAGCAGCCGCTACCCGGGACAGCTAAACATTCAGTACTTC. The chain links TRBV9 to TRBJ2-4; 7 nucleotides agree with TRBD1. This CDR3 has 15 amino acids. The trim removed 4 bases at V and 6 bases at J, leaving 10 bases unmatched. The V gene's germline CDR1 is SGDLS and CDR2 YYNGEE. Looking up the rest from reference TRBV9 and TRBJ2-4 gives the full variable domain: DSGVTQTPKHLITATGQRVTLRCSPRSGDLSVYWYQQSLDQGLQFLIQYYNGEERAKGNILERFSAQQFPDLHSELNLSSLELGDSALYFCASSRYPGQLNIQYFGAGTRLSVL.

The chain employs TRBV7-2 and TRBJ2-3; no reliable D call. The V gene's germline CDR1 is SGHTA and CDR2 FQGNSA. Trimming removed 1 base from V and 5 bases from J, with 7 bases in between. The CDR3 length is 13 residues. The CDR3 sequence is CASSLVSRDTQYF. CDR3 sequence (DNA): TGTGCCAGCAGCTTAGTATCCCGAGATACGCAGTATTTT.

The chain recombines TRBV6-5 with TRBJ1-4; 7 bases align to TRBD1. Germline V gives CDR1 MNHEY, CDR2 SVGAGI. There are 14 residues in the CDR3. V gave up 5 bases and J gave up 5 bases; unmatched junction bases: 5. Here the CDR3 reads CASSPDRTNEKLFF. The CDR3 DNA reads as TGTGCCAGCAGTCCGGACAGGACCAATGAAAAACTGTTTTTT.

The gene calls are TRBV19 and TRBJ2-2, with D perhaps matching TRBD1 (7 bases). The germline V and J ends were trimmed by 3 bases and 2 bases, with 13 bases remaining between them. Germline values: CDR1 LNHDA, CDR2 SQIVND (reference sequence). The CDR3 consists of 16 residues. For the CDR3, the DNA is TGTGCCAGTAGTATTTTAGGAGGGGGCAACACCGGGGAGCTGTTTTTT. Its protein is CASSILGGGNTGELFF. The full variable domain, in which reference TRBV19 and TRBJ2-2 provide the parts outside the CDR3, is DGGITQSPKYLFRKEGQNVTLSCEQNLNHDAMYWYRQDPGQGLRLIYYSQIVNDFQKGDIAEGYSVSREKKESFPLTVTSAQKNPTAFYLCASSILGGGNTGELFFGEGSRLTVL.

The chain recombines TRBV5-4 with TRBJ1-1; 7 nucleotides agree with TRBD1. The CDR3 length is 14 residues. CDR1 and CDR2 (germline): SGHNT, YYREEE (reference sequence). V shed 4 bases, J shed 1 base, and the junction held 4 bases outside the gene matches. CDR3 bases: TGTGCCAGCAGCCCACAGGGGAGGAACACTGAAGCTTTCTTT. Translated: CASSPQGRNTEAFF. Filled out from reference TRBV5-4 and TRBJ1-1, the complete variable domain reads ETGVTQSPTHLIKTRGQQVTLRCSSQSGHNTVSWYQQALGQGPQFIFQYYREEENGRGNFPPRFSGLQFPNYSSELNVNALELDDSALYLCASSPQGRNTEAFFGQGTRLTVV.

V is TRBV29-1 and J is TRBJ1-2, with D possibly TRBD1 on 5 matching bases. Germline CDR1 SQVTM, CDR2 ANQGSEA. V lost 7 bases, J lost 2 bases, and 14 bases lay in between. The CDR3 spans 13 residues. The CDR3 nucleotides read TGCAGCGGGTACAGCCCAGGGAACTATGGCTACACCTTC. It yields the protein CSGYSPGNYGYTF.

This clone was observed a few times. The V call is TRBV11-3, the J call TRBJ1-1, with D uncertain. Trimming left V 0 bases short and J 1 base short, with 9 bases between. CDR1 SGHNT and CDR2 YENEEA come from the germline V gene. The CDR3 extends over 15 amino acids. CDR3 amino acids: CASSLDRAPNTEAFF. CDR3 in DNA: TGTGCCAGCAGCTTAGATCGAGCACCGAACACTGAAGCTTTCTTT.